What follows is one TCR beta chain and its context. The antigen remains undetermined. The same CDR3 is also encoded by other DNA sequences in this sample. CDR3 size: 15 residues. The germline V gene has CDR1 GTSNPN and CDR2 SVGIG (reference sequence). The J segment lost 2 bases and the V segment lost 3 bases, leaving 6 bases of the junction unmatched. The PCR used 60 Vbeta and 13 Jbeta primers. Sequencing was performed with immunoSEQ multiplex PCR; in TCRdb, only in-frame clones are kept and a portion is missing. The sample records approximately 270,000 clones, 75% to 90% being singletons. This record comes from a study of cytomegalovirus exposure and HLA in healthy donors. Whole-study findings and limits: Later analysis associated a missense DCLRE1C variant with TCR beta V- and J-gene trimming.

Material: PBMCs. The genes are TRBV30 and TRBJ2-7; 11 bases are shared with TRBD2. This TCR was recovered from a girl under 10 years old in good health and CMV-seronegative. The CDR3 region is CAWRAGTSGTYEQYF. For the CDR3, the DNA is TGTGCCTGGAGGGCTGGGACTAGCGGAACCTACGAGCAGTACTTC.